This TCR beta chain was retrieved from a study of T cell responses to AZD1222 COVID-19 vaccine. Study observations and caveats: Distributed over spike, vaccine-associated CD4 TCRs predominated at 160-218 and 743-854. Spike-specific TCR breadth and depth went up after people got two AZD1222 doses. Unmutated regions of variants are reportedly targeted by nearly half of spike-specific TCRs.

This CDR3 contains 12 residues. Germline lookup yields CDR1 MNHEY and CDR2 SVGAGI. V lost 6 bases and J 2 bases, leaving 7 bases between the germline ends. Generated by immunoSEQ multiplex PCR, the TCRdb table keeps only in-frame clones and is missing some. Altogether 80,000 or so clones are present, about 89% being singletons, with the ten largest covering under 5%. A note on this clone: Its antigen is currently unknown.

J is TRBJ1-1 and V is TRBV6-5; D call uncertain. Here the sequenced sample was peripheral blood, taken on day 0 of MenACWY control vaccination. This receptor was taken from an adult in good health. The CDR3 is CASSRTNTEAFF. CDR3 coding DNA: TGTGCCAGCAGCAGAACAAACACTGAAGCTTTCTTT.